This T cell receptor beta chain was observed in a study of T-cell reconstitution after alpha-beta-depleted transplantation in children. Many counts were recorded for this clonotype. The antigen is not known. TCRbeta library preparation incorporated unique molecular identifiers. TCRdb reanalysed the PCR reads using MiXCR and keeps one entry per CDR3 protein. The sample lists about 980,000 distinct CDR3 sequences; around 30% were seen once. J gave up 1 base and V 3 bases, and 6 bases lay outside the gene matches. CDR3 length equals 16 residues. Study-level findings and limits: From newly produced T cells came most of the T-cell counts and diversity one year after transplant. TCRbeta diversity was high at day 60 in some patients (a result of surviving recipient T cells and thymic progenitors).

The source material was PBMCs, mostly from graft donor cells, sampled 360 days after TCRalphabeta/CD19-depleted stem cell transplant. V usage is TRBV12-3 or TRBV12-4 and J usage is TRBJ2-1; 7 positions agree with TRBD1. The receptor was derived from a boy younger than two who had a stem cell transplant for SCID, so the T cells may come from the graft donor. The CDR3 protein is CASSFSGGRSYNEQFF. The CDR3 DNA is TGTGCCAGCAGTTTCTCAGGGGGTCGGTCCTACAATGAGCAGTTCTTC.